These T cell receptor beta chains were read from a single sample in a study of blood T cell repertoires in COVID-19. Here immunoSEQ multiplex PCR was the method, and the copy in TCRdb shows in-frame clones only, minus some. The sample includes 45,000 to 55,000 clones, more than 75% seen only once; the top ten take approximately 8%. Sequences were obtained from peripheral blood. Receptors originate from a man in his fifties or sixties with active COVID-19. The CDR3 runs from the conserved cysteine through the conserved F or W. The D gene is left open where the match is weak. The size of a clone is reported for some rows only, either as once, few or many, or as a class for expanded clones.

D | size | J | V | CDR3 | DNA
- | - | TRBJ2-7 | TRBV7-2 | CASSQRQVWGEQYF | TGTGCCAGCAGCCAAAGACAGGTCTGGGGGGAGCAGTACTTC
TRBD1 | - | TRBJ1-4 | TRBV24-1 | CATSEGRTDRGNEKLFF | TGTGCCACCAGTGAGGGCCGGACCGACAGGGGCAATGAAAAACTGTTTTTT
TRBD1 | few | TRBJ2-7 | TRBV6-2/TRBV6-3 | CASSSPRQGNYEQYF | TGTGCCAGCAGCTCACCCCGACAGGGGAACTACGAGCAGTACTTC
- | - | TRBJ2-2 | TRBV5-1 | CASSLAGDTNTGELFF | TGCGCCAGCAGCTTGGCCGGGGATACGAACACCGGGGAGCTGTTTTTT
TRBD1 | few | TRBJ1-1 | TRBV2 | CASSGGGGTEAFF | TGTGCCAGCAGTGGAGGGGGCGGCACTGAAGCTTTCTTT
- | - | TRBJ2-2 | TRBV28 | CASSLLVTRKTGELFF | TGTGCCAGCAGTTTATTGGTAACCAGAAAAACCGGGGAGCTGTTTTTT
TRBD2 | - | TRBJ2-5 | TRBV7-3 | CASSHSGAKETQYF | TGTGCCAGCAGCCATAGCGGGGCGAAAGAGACCCAGTACTTC
TRBD2 | - | TRBJ2-1 | TRBV6-6 | CAGGSGSSYNEQFF | TGTGCCGGGGGTAGCGGGAGCTCCTACAATGAGCAGTTCTTC
TRBD1 | - | TRBJ1-1 | TRBV6-2/TRBV6-3 | CASSVGQSDVTEAFF | TGTGCCAGCAGTGTGGGACAGTCAGACGTCACTGAAGCTTTCTTT
TRBD2 | - | TRBJ2-7 | TRBV18 | CASSPTLAGEIEQYF | TGTGCCAGCTCACCCACACTAGCGGGGGAAATCGAGCAGTACTTC
TRBD1 | - | TRBJ2-3 | TRBV7-2 | CASSLLPQGSTDTQYF | TGTGCCAGCAGCTTACTCCCACAGGGGAGCACAGATACGCAGTATTTT
- | once | TRBJ2-5 | TRBV6-5 | CASRLTGAETQYF | TGTGCCAGCAGACTCACAGGCGCAGAGACCCAGTACTTC
TRBD2 | - | TRBJ2-3 | TRBV12-3/TRBV12-4 | CASSFGRGQYF | TGTGCCAGCAGTTTCGGGAGGGGGCAGTATTTT
- | - | TRBJ2-5 | TRBV7-8 | CASSPTQSWGVGVGKTQYF | TGTGCCAGCAGCCCAACCCAGAGTTGGGGAGTCGGAGTTGGGAAGACCCAGTACTTC
TRBD1 | few | TRBJ1-5 | TRBV6-2/TRBV6-3 | CASSSPNRLDRDQPQHF | TGTGCCAGCAGTTCCCCAAACCGGTTGGACAGGGATCAGCCCCAGCATTTT
TRBD1 | - | TRBJ1-2 | TRBV4-1 | CASSQDPRQGALLANYGYTF | TGCGCCAGCAGCCAAGATCCCCGACAGGGGGCTCTGTTAGCTAACTATGGCTACACCTTC
- | few | TRBJ2-3 | TRBV21-1 | CASSNTSGGAGCDTDTQYF | TGTGCCAGCAGCAACACTAGCGGGGGGGCCGGTTGCGATACAGATACGCAGTATTTT
- | once | TRBJ1-1 | TRBV10-3 | CAIAPIDSASTWNTEAFF | TGTGCCATCGCCCCGATAGACAGCGCCTCAACATGGAACACTGAAGCTTTCTTT
- | - | TRBJ1-6 | TRBV5-1 | CASSLHWPAGNNSPLHF | TGCGCCAGCAGCTTGCACTGGCCGGCGGGGAATAATTCACCCCTCCACTTT
TRBD1 | - | TRBJ1-4 | TRBV19 | CASRTGFSYEKLFF | TGTGCCAGTAGGACAGGGTTCAGCTACGAAAAACTGTTTTTT
- | - | TRBJ2-3 | TRBV7-9 | CASSLIGRGTTDTQYF | TGTGCCAGCAGCTTAATTGGCAGGGGAACGACAGATACGCAGTATTTT
- | - | TRBJ1-1 | TRBV19 | CASKPGPLWTEAFF | TGTGCCAGTAAGCCAGGGCCGCTTTGGACTGAAGCTTTCTTT